These 8 T cell receptor beta chains originate from one sample sequenced in a study of T cells in Graves' hyperthyroidism and ophthalmopathy. The source material, RNA transcripts, was used to amplify TCR beta CDR3 regions. The HTBI primer set drove a first-round RT-PCR of the TCR CDR3. Each CDR3 protein gets one entry after TCRdb re-called the multiplex PCR reads with MiXCR. The repertoire has about 420,000 distinct CDR3 sequences, approximately 14% of them found once; the top ten carry roughly 15%. Source material: blood. All receptors come from a woman in her late teens or twenties with Graves' hyperthyroidism.

The chain links TRBV24-1 to TRBJ2-2; tentatively, D is TRBD1 (6 bases). Per the germline V gene, CDR1 is KGHDR and CDR2 is SFDVKD. This CDR3 region has 14 residues. V lost 9 bases to trimming and J lost 2 bases, with 12 bases between them. The CDR3 coding sequence is TGTGCCACCGGGACAAGAACAAACACCGGGGAGCTGTTTTTT. This gives the protein CATGTRTNTGELFF.

This clonotype came up many times. The chain is built from TRBV18 and TRBJ2-5; tentatively, D is TRBD2 (6 bases). The V and J ends lost 0 bases and 4 bases respectively, with 15 bases between them. Germline V gene data show CDR1 as KGHSH and CDR2 as LQKENI. The CDR3 consists of 16 residues. Written as DNA, the CDR3 is TGTGCCAGCTCACCACCGGGAGCGGGCGCCGTAGAGACCCAGTACTTC. It is translated as CASSPPGAGAVETQYF.

The sample holds many counts of this clonotype. The chain links TRBV6-6 to TRBJ1-1; 7 bases fit TRBD1. J gave up 4 bases and V 2 bases, and 7 bases lay outside the gene matches. Per germline, CDR1 MNHNY and CDR2 SVGAGI (reference sequence). The CDR3 is 15 amino acids. CDR3 coding DNA: TGTGCCAGCAGTTACACTCCAGGGGGAGGCACTGAAGCTTTCTTT. Protein sequence: CASSYTPGGGTEAFF.

The chain employs TRBV27 and TRBJ2-7, with 11 bases matching TRBD1. The J segment lost 2 bases and the V segment lost 3 bases, leaving 18 bases of the junction unmatched. This CDR3 is built from 20 residues. CDR1 is MNHEY, CDR2 SMNVEV, per germline (reference sequence). In DNA, the CDR3 is TGTGCCAGCAGTTTTCTACGACTGCCCGGACAGGGGGCGGCCCCCTACGAGCAGTACTTC. It specifies CASSFLRLPGQGAAPYEQYF.

This clonotype was seen more than once but under ten times. The rearrangement uses TRBV20-1 and TRBJ2-1; tentatively, D is TRBD1 (6 bases). From germline, CDR1 is DFQATT and CDR2 SNEGSKA (reference sequence). The V end was cut by 8 bases, the J end by 7 bases, with 15 bases between. The CDR3 length is 12 residues. The CDR3 protein is CSSPRGGNEQFF. As DNA, the CDR3 is TGCAGTTCTCCCCGAGGGGGTAATGAGCAGTTCTTC.

This clonotype was counted ten times or more. The chain uses TRBV6-2 or TRBV6-3 and TRBJ2-1; TRBD1 agrees at 9 bases. V dropped 6 bases and J dropped 0; count of bases not matched to a gene: 6. From germline, CDR1 is MNHEY and CDR2 SVGEGT. This CDR3 has 16 amino acids. The CDR3 spells CASRSWGQGSYNEQFF. The DNA for the CDR3 is TGTGCCAGCAGGTCATGGGGACAGGGCTCCTACAATGAGCAGTTCTTC.

The V and J genes are TRBV4-1 and TRBJ1-1; D uncertain. This CDR3 is built from 14 residues. Germline V gene sequence: CDR1 MGHRA, CDR2 YSYEKL. Trimming removed 7 bases at V and 0 bases at J, with 12 bases between. The CDR3 nucleotides read TGCGCCAGCACCGATGCGGATCTGAACACTGAAGCTTTCTTT. This sequence encodes CASTDADLNTEAFF.

The rearrangement links TRBV6-1 to TRBJ2-2; no definite D call. Per the germline V gene, CDR1 is MNHNS and CDR2 is SASEGT. The CDR3 is 14 residues long. Trimming took off 6 bases at V and 1 base at J, with 9 bases between the two ends. In nucleotides, the CDR3 is TGTGCCAGCAGGAGTCGGTGGAACACCGGGGAGCTGTTTTTT. This sequence encodes CASRSRWNTGELFF.